The clone carrying this TCR beta chain has a count of ten or more. Its antigen is not known. RNA transcripts served as the template for amplifying TCR beta CDR3 regions. The HTBI primer set drove a first-round RT-PCR of the TCR CDR3. Each CDR3 protein gets one entry after TCRdb re-called the multiplex PCR reads with MiXCR. This table holds 300,000 to 350,000 distinct CDR3 sequences, over 15% found once. The sample originates from a study of T cells in Graves' hyperthyroidism and ophthalmopathy. The study, taken as a whole, reports: In blood, most of the thyroid clonotypes expanded above 0.001 were also present. From stable hyperthyroidism, ophthalmopathy was separated by a 13 V-J model.

Stable disease denoted Graves' hyperthyroidism without ophthalmopathy progression within 18 months. Each diagnosis drew on symptoms, thyroxine, TRAb, thyroid ultrasound and orbital computed tomography findings. Sequenced input: blood. The TCR comes from a woman aged 50 to 65 with Graves' hyperthyroidism.

The CDR3 DNA is TGCAGTGCTAGAGATCTAGTGGCGCAAGAGACCCAGTACTTC. Its protein is CSARDLVAQETQYF. The rearrangement uses TRBV20-1 and TRBJ2-5; no definite D call. Deletions cut 0 bases from V and 2 bases from J, with 10 bases between. Germline-derived CDR1 and CDR2 are DFQATT and SNEGSKA (reference sequence). The CDR3 extends over 14 amino acids.